The T cell receptor (beta chain) described here comes from a study of blood T cell repertoires in COVID-19. Study-level background: Both acute and convalescent COVID-19 samples were obtained from the United States, Italy and Spain.

The CDR3 runs to 15 residues. Trimming took 1 base from V and 4 from J, leaving 13 bases between them. Assay: immunoSEQ multiplex PCR; the TCRdb copy retains only in-frame clones and omits some. The sample holds about 70,000 clones; approximately 75% are singletons and the top ten take 5.5% to 7%. This receptor was taken from a woman aged 60 to 75 with acute or convalescent COVID-19. The sequenced sample was peripheral blood. The chain combines TRBV23-1 with TRBJ1-2; D remains ambiguous. TRBV23-1 is designated an ORF whose function remains uncertain. CDR3 in amino acids: CASSQLALVPYGYTF. The CDR3 DNA reads TGCGCCAGCAGTCAATTAGCCCTAGTCCCCTATGGCTACACCTTC.